Reported below is one T cell receptor (beta chain). Its matching antigen is unknown. Trimming cost V 0 bases and J 11 bases, with 25 bases left between them. This CDR3 has 18 amino acids. Germline V lookup: CDR1 MGHRA, CDR2 YSYEKL. The data originate from a study of cytomegalovirus exposure and HLA in healthy donors. Study-wide points: The study labeled 164 TCR beta chains cytomegalovirus-associated. Through in vitro validation, a few CMV-associated chains were shown to be specific for CMV antigens.

Data came from immunoSEQ multiplex PCR; TCRdb stores just in-frame clones and leaves some out. The sample shows about 250,000 clones, more than 75% of them seen only once. The clonotype was recovered from a man aged 18 to 35 in good health and CMV-seropositive. The sample was PBMCs. J is TRBJ1-4 and V is TRBV4-1; D call uncertain. The CDR3 loop reads CASSQDYMRQILMKKLFF. The CDR3 region has the DNA TGCGCCAGCAGCCAAGATTATATGAGGCAGATTCTAATGAAGAAACTGTTTTTT.